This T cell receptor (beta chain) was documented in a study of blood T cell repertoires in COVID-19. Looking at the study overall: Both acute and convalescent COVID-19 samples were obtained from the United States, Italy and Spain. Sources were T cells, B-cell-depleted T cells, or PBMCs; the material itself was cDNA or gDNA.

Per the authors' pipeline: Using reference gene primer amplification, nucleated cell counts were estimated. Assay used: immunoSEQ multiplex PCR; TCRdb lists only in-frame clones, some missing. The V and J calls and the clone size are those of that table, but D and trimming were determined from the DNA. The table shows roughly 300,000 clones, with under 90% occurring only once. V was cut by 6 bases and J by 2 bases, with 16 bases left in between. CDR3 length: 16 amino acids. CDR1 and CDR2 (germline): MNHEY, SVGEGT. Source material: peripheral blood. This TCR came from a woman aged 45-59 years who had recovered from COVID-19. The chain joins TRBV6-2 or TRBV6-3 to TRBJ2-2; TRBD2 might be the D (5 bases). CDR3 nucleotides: TGTGCCAGCAGCCGTCTAAGCGGCCCAAACACCGGGGAGCTGTTTTTT. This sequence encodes CASSRLSGPNTGELFF.